Each of the 14 T cell receptor beta chains below was sequenced from the same sample in a study of blood T cell repertoires in COVID-19. TCRdb's table, derived via immunoSEQ multiplex PCR, lists solely in-frame clones and lacks some. Of 200,000 to 250,000 clones in the sample, more than 70% were seen once. Sequencing was performed on peripheral blood. Source of these receptors: an elderly woman with acute or convalescent COVID-19.

The chain carries TRBV24-1 and TRBJ2-7; 8 positions match TRBD2. CDR1 is KGHDR and CDR2 is SFDVKD in the germline V gene. The CDR3 covers 15 residues. V lost 4 bases and J lost 3; bases outside the gene matches: 7. CDR3 coding DNA: TGTGCCACCAGTGACCCCCGGCTAGCGGGCTACGAGCAGTACTTC. This gives the protein CATSDPRLAGYEQYF.

The chain has TRBV7-3 and TRBJ2-1, with 11 positions matching TRBD2. V was clipped by 2 bases and J by 9 bases; unmatched bases: 6. The germline gives CDR1 SGHTA, CDR2 FQGTGA. The CDR3 has 15 amino acids. The CDR3 DNA reads TGTGCCAGCAGCTTACTAGCGGGGGGCCAGAGTGAGCAGTTCTTC. Its protein is CASSLLAGGQSEQFF.

The chain has TRBV5-1 and TRBJ2-3, with 7 nucleotides matching TRBD1. The length of the CDR3 is 15 residues. The V segment lost 2 bases and the J segment 3 bases; nucleotides outside the gene matches: 6. CDR1 and CDR2 (germline): SGHRS, YFSETQ. The CDR3 spells CASSLGTVGTDTQYF. The CDR3 bases are TGCGCCAGCAGCTTAGGGACAGTAGGGACAGATACGCAGTATTTT.

This clone is a singleton in its sample. The V gene is TRBV6-1, the J gene TRBJ1-4, with D possibly TRBD1 on 5 matching bases. The ends were cut back, 0 bases at V and 1 base at J, with 12 bases in the middle. Germline loops: CDR1 MNHNS, CDR2 SASEGT. The CDR3 has 17 amino acids. The CDR3 region has the DNA TGTGCCAGCAGTGAAGCGGGGGGGGAGTTAACTAATGAAAAACTGTTTTTT. Translating it yields CASSEAGGELTNEKLFF.

V is TRBV6-1 and J is TRBJ2-3, with 7 bases fitting TRBD1. CDR1 is MNHNS and CDR2 is SASEGT in the germline V gene. V gave up 4 bases and J gave up 0 bases; unmatched junction bases: 7. This CDR3 has 16 amino acids. Written as DNA, the CDR3 is TGTGCCAGCAGTGCCTTAGGGACAGTGAGCACAGATACGCAGTATTTT. This translates into CASSALGTVSTDTQYF.

The chain employs TRBV19 and TRBJ2-3; no firm D call. With 3 bases removed from V and 4 bases from J, the gap between germline ends came to 11 bases. There are 14 residues in the CDR3. Germline V lookup: CDR1 LNHDA, CDR2 SQIVND (reference sequence). CDR3 nucleotides: TGTGCCAGTAGTATGGGCAGGAAATCAGATACGCAGTATTTT. It translates to CASSMGRKSDTQYF.

The chain joins TRBV6-1 to TRBJ1-2, with 7 bases identical to TRBD1. V was clipped by 1 base and J by 6 bases; unmatched bases: 5. This CDR3 comprises 14 residues. CDR1 and CDR2 from the germline V gene are MNHNS and SASEGT. CDR3 residues: CASSEGGRGNGYTF. The DNA for the CDR3 is TGTGCCAGCAGTGAAGGGGGCAGGGGGAATGGCTACACCTTC.

This clone occurred a few times. J is TRBJ1-4 and V is TRBV24-1; 10 positions agree with TRBD1. V lost 3 bases and J lost 6; bases outside the gene matches: 3. CDR3 size: 15 residues. CDR1 is KGHDR and CDR2 is SFDVKD in the germline V gene. The CDR3 sequence is CATSDTGTGDEKLFF. The CDR3 nucleotides are TGTGCCACCAGTGATACCGGGACAGGGGATGAAAAACTGTTTTTT.

The chain has TRBV5-3 and TRBJ1-5; 9 nucleotides align to TRBD1. TRBV5-3 is flagged as an ORF with uncertain function. The CDR3 covers 17 residues. V gave up 1 base and J gave up 1 base; unmatched junction bases: 6. CDR3 in DNA: TGTGCCAGAAGCTTGATAAAGGACAGGGGAAGCAATCAGCCCCAGCATTTT. This codes for CARSLIKDRGSNQPQHF.

On this clone: Other DNA variants within this sample encode the same CDR3. The chain has TRBV12-3 or TRBV12-4 and TRBJ1-1; perhaps TRBD1 as D (6 bases). V was shortened by 1 base and J by 4 bases, with 7 bases between the two germline ends. The CDR3 length is 13 residues. The CDR3 nucleotides read TGTGCCAGCAGTTTAGGCAGGGGCACTGAAGCTTTCTTT. Encoded protein: CASSLGRGTEAFF.

V and J are TRBV7-3 and TRBJ2-2; 8 bases map to TRBD2. V was pared by 6 bases and J by 7 bases, with 13 bases of the junction left unmatched. The CDR3 sequence is 16 residues long. The germline V gene has CDR1 SGHTA and CDR2 FQGTGA. In nucleotides, the CDR3 is TGTGCCAGCAGGTCAGCGGGGGCCACTAGTCGCGGGGAGCTGTTTTTT. It specifies CASRSAGATSRGELFF.

The CDR3 protein is CASTLSRVGANVLTF. CDR3 DNA sequence: TGTGCCAGTACCTTGAGCAGGGTGGGGGCCAACGTCCTGACTTTC. The chain employs TRBV19 and TRBJ2-6, with TRBD1 as a possible D gene (5 bases). Trimming took off 7 bases at V and 4 bases at J, with 14 bases between the two ends. There are 15 residues in the CDR3. Per the germline V gene, CDR1 is LNHDA and CDR2 is SQIVND (reference sequence).

This clone occurred once. The rearrangement links TRBV19 to TRBJ1-4; 7 positions agree with TRBD1. Germline CDR1 LNHDA, CDR2 SQIVND (reference sequence). The CDR3 sequence is 11 residues long. V shed 5 bases, J shed 11 bases, and the junction held 2 bases outside the gene matches. The CDR3 region has the DNA TGTGCCAGTAGTGCCAGGGGGAAACTGTTTTTT. Translation: CASSARGKLFF.

The rearrangement uses TRBV5-1 and TRBJ1-2; 11 nucleotides match TRBD1. CDR1 is SGHRS and CDR2 is YFSETQ in the germline V gene. The CDR3 runs 16 residues. V gave up 4 bases and J gave up 4 bases; unmatched junction bases: 9. The CDR3 here is CASSTSGTGGTYGYTF. DNA of the CDR3: TGCGCCAGCAGCACCTCCGGGACAGGGGGGACCTATGGCTACACCTTC. Full variable domain (outside the CDR3, taken from reference TRBV5-1 and TRBJ1-2): KAGVTQTPRYLIKTRGQQVTLSCSPISGHRSVSWYQQTPGQGLQFLFEYFSETQRNKGNFPGRFSGRQFSNSRSEMNVSTLELGDSALYLCASSTSGTGGTYGYTFGSGTRLTVV.